What follows describes a single T cell receptor (beta chain). The antigen remains undetermined. The data originate from a study of CD8+ T cells in alopecia areata. As for the study in general: The study gave treated patients oral tofacitinib at 5 to 10 mg twice daily. Overall study results and limits: Although TCR sharing was seen in mice, sharing across patients was less clear, possibly for HLA-related reasons. Within the top 100, expanded CD8+ clones significantly decreased with tofacitinib, as did scalp clonality.

Germline V gene lookup returns CDR1 MNHEY and CDR2 SMNVEV (reference sequence). The CDR3 contains 17 residues. Trimming at V came to 3 bases and at J to 0 bases, leaving 10 bases not matched to a gene. RNA was isolated and reverse transcribed to cDNA, the sequencing template. The repertoire was sequenced with immunoSEQ multiplex PCR; TCRdb's copy has only in-frame clones and lacks some. The sample lists more than 100,000 clones, 80% to 90% occurring once. The sample's treatment: oral pan-JAK inhibitor, 5-10 mg twice daily. Those with alopecia areata gave lesional scalp punch biopsies and peripheral blood.

The chain is built from TRBV27 and TRBJ2-5; 7 bases align to TRBD1. The sequenced sample was CD8+ T cells sorted from blood, obtained around week 31, from a patient treated with tofacitinib. The source of this sequence is a human donor with alopecia areata. DNA of the CDR3: TGTGCCAGCAGTTTGCGACGACAGGGCCTTTACCAAGAGACCCAGTACTTC. It yields the protein CASSLRRQGLYQETQYF.